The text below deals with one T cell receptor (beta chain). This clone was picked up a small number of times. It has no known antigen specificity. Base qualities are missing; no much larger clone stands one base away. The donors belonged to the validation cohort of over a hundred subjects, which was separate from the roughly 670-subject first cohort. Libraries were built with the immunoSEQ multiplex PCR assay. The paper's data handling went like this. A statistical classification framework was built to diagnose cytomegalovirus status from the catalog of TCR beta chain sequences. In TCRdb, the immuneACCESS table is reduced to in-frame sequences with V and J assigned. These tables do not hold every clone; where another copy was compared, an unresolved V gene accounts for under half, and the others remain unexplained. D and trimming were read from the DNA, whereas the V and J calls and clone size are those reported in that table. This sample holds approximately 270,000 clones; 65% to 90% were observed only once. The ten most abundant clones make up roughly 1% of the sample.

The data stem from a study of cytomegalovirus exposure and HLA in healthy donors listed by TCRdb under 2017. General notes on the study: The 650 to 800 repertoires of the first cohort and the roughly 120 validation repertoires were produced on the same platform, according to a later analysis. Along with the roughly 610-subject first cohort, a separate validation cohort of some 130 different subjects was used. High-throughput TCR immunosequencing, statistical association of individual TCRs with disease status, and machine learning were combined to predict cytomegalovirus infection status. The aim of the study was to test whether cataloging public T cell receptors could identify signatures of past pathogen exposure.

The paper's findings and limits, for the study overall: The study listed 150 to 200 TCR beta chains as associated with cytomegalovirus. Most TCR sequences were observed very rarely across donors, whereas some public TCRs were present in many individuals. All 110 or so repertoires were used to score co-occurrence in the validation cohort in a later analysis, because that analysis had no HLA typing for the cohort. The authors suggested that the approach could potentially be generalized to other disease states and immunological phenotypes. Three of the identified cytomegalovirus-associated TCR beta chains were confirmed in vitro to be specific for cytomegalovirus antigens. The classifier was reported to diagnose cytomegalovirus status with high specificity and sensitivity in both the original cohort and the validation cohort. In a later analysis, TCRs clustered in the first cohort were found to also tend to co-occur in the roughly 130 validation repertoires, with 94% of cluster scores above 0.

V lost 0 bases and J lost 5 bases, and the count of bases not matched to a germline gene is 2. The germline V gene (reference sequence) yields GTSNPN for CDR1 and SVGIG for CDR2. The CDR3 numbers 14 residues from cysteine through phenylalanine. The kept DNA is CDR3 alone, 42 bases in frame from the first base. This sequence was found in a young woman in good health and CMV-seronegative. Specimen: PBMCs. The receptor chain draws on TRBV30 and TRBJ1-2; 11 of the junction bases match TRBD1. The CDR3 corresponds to CAWSVGTGGYGYTF. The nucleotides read TGTGCCTGGAGTGTTGGGACAGGGGGTTATGGCTACACCTTC.